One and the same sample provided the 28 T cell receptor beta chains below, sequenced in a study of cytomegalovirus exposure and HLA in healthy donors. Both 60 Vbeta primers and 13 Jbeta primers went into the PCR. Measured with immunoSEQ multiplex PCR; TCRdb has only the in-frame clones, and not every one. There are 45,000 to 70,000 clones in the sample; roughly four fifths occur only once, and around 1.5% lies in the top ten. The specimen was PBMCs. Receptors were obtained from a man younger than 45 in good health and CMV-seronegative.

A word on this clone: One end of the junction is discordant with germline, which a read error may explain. The CDR3, as DNA: TGTGCCAGCAGGTACTCGCACAGCGGGTCTTATGGCTACACCTTC. Protein: CASRYSHSGSYGYTF. This sequence joins TRBV6-5 and TRBJ1-2; the D is unclear. Per the germline V gene, CDR1 is MNHEY and CDR2 is SVGAGI. The CDR3 is 15 amino acids.

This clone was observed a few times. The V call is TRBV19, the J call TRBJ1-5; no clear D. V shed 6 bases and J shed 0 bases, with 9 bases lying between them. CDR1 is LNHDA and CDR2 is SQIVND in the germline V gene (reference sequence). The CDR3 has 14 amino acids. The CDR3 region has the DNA TGTGCCAGTAGAAATGCGGTTAGCAATCAGCCCCAGCATTTT. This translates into CASRNAVSNQPQHF.

The CDR3 sequence: CASSARLTNTGELFF. CDR3 DNA sequence: TGTGCCAGCAGTGCGCGTCTGACGAACACCGGGGAGCTGTTTTTT. The rearrangement joins TRBV2 to TRBJ2-2; D gene uncertain. Germline V gene data show CDR1 as SNHLY and CDR2 as FYNNEI. This CDR3 spans 15 amino acids. V was cut by 4 bases and J by 0 bases, with 9 bases left in between.

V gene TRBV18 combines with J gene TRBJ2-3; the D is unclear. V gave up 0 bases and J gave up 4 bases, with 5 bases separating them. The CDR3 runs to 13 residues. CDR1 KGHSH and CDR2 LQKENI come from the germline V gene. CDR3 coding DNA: TGTGCCAGCTCACCACCGATAGCAGATACGCAGTATTTT. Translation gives CASSPPIADTQYF.

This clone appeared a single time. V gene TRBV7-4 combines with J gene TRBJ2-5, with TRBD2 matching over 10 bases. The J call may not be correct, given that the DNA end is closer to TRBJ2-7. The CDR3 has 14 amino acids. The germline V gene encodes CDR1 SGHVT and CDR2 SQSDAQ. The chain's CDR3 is CASSLLAGVYEQYF. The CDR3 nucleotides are TGTGCCAGCAGCTTACTAGCGGGAGTTTACGAGCAGTACTTC.

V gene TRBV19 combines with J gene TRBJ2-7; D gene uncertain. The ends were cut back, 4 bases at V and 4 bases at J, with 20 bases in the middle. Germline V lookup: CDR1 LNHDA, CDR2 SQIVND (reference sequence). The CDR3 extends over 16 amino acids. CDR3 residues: CASSNFHSGVAYEQYF. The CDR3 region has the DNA TGTGCCAGTAGTAACTTCCACTCCGGTGTTGCATACGAGCAGTACTTC. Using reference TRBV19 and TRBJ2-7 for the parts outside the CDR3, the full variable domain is DGGITQSPKYLFRKEGQNVTLSCEQNLNHDAMYWYRQDPGQGLRLIYYSQIVNDFQKGDIAEGYSVSREKKESFPLTVTSAQKNPTAFYLCASSNFHSGVAYEQYFGPGTRLTVT.

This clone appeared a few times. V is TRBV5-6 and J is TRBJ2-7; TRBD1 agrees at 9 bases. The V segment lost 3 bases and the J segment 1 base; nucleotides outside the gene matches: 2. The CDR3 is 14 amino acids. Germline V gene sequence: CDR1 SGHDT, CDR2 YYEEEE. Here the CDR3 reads CASSSGQGSYEQYF. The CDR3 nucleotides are TGTGCCAGCAGCTCGGGACAGGGTTCCTACGAGCAGTACTTC.

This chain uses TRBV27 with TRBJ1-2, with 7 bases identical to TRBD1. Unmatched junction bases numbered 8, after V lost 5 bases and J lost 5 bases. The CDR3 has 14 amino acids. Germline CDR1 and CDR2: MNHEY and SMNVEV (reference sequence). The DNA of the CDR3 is TGTGCCAGCAGTATGACAGGGAGAGCTTATGGCTACACCTTC. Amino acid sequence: CASSMTGRAYGYTF.

The CDR3 loop is CASSQDQTGVGQPQHF. The CDR3 DNA sequence: TGCGCCAGCAGCCAAGATCAGACAGGGGTGGGACAGCCCCAGCATTTT. The rearrangement joins TRBV4-1 to TRBJ1-5; 8 nucleotides align to TRBD1. V dropped 0 bases and J dropped 7; count of bases not matched to a gene: 8. CDR1 is MGHRA and CDR2 is YSYEKL in the germline V gene. CDR3 length: 16 residues.

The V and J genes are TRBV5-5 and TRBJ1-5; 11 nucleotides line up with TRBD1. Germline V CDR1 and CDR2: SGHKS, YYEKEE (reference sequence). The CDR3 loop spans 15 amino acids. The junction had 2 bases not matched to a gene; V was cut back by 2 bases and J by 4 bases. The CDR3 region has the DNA TGTGCCAGCAGCTTAGGGACAGGGGGAAATCAGCCCCAGCATTTT. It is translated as CASSLGTGGNQPQHF.

The CDR3 DNA reads as TGTGCCAGCTCACGAGAAGCGGGGGAACAAGAGACCCAGTACTTC. It specifies CASSREAGEQETQYF. V usage is TRBV18 and J usage is TRBJ2-5, with TRBD2 identical over 8 bases. The V gene end was trimmed by 4 bases and the J gene end by 2 bases; junction bases not matched to a gene: 6. CDR1 and CDR2 from the germline V gene are KGHSH and LQKENI. This CDR3 contains 15 residues.

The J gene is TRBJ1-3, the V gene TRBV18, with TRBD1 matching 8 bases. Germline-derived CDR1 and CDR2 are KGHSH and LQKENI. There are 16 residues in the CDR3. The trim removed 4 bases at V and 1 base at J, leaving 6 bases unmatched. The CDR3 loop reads CASSLDRALSGNTIYF. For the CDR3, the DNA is TGTGCCAGCTCACTGGACAGGGCGCTATCTGGAAACACCATATATTTT. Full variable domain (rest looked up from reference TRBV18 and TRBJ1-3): NAGVMQNPRHLVRRRGQEARLRCSPMKGHSHVYWYRQLPEEGLKFMVYLQKENIIDESGMPKERFSAEFPKEGPSILRIQQVVRGDSAAYFCASSLDRALSGNTIYFGEGSWLTVV.

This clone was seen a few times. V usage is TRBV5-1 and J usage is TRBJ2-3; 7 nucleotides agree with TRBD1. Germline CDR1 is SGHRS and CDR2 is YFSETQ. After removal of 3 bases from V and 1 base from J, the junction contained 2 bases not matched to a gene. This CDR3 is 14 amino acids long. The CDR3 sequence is CASSWGQRTDTQYF. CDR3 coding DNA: TGCGCCAGCAGCTGGGGACAGCGCACAGATACGCAGTATTTT.

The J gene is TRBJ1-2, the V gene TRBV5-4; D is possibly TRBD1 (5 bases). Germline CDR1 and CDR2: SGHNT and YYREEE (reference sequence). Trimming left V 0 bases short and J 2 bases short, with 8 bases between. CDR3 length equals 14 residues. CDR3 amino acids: CASSLVRGNYGYTF. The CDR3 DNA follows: TGTGCCAGCAGCTTGGTCCGGGGGAACTATGGCTACACCTTC.

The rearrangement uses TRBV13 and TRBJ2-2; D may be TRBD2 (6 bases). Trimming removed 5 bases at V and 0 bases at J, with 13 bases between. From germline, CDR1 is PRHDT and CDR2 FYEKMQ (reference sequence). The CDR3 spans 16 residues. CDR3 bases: TGTGCCAGCAGCCCCCCGGGACTCACGAACACCGGGGAGCTGTTTTTT. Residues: CASSPPGLTNTGELFF.

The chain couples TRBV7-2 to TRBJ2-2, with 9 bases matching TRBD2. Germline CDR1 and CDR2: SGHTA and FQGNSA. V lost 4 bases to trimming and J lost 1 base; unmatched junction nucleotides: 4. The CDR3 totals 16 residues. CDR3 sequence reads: CASSSILAGNTGELFF. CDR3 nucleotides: TGTGCCAGCAGCTCGATACTAGCGGGGAACACCGGGGAGCTGTTTTTT. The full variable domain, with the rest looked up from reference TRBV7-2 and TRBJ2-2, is GAGVSQSPSNKVTEKGKDVELRCDPISGHTALYWYRQSLGQGLEFLIYFQGNSAPDKSGLPSDRFSAERTGGSVSTLTIQRTQQEDSAVYLCASSSILAGNTGELFFGEGSRLTVL.

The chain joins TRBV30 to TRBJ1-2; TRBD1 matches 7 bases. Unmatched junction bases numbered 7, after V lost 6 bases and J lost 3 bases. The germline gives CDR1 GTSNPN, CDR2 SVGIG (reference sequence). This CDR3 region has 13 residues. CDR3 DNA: TGTGCCTGCCGGGACACAGGGGACTATGGCTACACCTTC. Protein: CACRDTGDYGYTF.

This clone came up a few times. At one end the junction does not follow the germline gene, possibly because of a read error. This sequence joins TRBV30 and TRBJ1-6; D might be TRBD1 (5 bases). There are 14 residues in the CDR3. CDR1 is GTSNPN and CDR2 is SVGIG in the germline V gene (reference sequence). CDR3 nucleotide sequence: TGTGCCTGGAGTCAAGACAGCAATAATTCCCCCCTCCACTTT. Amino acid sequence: CAWSQDSNNSPLHF. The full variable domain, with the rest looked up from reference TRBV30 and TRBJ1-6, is SQTIHQWPATLVQPVGSPLSLECTVEGTSNPNLYWYRQAAGRGLQLLFYSVGIGQISSEVPQNLSASRPQDRQFILSSKKLLLSDSGFYLCAWSQDSNNSPLHFGNGTRLTVT.

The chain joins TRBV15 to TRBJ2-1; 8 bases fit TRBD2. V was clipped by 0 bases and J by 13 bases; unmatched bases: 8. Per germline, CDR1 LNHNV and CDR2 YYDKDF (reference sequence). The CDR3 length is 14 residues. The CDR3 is CATSRDRAGGAQFF. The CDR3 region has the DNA TGTGCCACCAGCAGAGATAGGGCGGGGGGCGCTCAGTTCTTC.

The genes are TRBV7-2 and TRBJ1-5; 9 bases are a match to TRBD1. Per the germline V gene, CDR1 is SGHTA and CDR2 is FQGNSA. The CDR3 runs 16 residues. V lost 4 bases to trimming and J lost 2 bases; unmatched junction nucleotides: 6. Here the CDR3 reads CASSSTGGGRNQPQHF. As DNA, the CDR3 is TGTGCCAGCAGCTCAACAGGGGGCGGCCGCAATCAGCCCCAGCATTTT.

For the CDR3, the DNA is TGCAGCGTTGATTCGGGGAACTATGGCTACACCTTC. This encodes CSVDSGNYGYTF. The rearrangement uses TRBV29-1 and TRBJ1-2, with no clear D. The CDR3 covers 12 residues. CDR1 and CDR2 from the germline V gene are SQVTM and ANQGSEA. Deletions cut 3 bases from V and 2 bases from J, with 7 bases between.

The CDR3: CASSMYSGTYNEQFF. The CDR3 DNA sequence: TGTGCCAGTAGTATGTATAGCGGGACCTACAATGAGCAGTTCTTC. The rearrangement joins TRBV19 to TRBJ2-1; 8 bases are a match to TRBD2. This CDR3 is 15 amino acids long. Germline V gives CDR1 LNHDA, CDR2 SQIVND (reference sequence). The V segment lost 3 bases and the J segment 2 bases; nucleotides outside the gene matches: 3.

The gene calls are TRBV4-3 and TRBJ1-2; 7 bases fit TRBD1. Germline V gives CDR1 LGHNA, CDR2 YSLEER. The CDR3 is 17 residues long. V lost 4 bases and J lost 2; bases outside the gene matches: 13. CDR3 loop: CASSPTTGTSGNYGYTF. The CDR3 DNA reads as TGCGCCAGCAGCCCGACGACAGGGACAAGCGGCAACTATGGCTACACCTTC.

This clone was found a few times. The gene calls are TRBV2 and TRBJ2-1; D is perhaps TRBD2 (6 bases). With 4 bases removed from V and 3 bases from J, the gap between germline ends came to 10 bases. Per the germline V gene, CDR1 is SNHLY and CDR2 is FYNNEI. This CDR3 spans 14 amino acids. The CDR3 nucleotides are TGTGCCAGCAGTGGTGGCGGGATCTACAATGAGCAGTTCTTC. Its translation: CASSGGGIYNEQFF. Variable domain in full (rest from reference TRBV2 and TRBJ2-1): EPEVTQTPSHQVTQMGQEVILRCVPISNHLYFYWYRQILGQKVEFLVSFYNNEISEKSEIFDDQFSVERPDGSNFTLKIRSTKLEDSAMYFCASSGGGIYNEQFFGPGTRLTVL.

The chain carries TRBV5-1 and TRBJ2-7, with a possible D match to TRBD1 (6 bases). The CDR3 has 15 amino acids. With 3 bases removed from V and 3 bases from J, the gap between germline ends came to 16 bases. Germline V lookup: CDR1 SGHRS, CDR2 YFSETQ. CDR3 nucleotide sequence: TGCGCCAGCAGCTCCAACACGGCACAGGGCTACGAGCAGTACTTC. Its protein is CASSSNTAQGYEQYF.

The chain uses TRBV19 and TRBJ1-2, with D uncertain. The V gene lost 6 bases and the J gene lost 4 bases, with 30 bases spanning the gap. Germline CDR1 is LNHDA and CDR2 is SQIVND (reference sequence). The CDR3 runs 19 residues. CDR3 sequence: CASSTLPGSRNQLRYGYTF. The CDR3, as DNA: TGTGCCAGTAGCACCCTCCCGGGGTCACGAAACCAACTACGCTATGGCTACACCTTC.

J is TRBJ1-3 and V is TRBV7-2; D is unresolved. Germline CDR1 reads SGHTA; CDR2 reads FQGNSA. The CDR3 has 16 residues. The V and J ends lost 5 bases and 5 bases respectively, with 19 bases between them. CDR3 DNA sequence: TGTGCCAGCAGCCCCATCAAGCGTAATTTCAGAAACACCATATATTTT. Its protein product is CASSPIKRNFRNTIYF. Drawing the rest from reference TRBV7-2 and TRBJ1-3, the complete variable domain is GAGVSQSPSNKVTEKGKDVELRCDPISGHTALYWYRQSLGQGLEFLIYFQGNSAPDKSGLPSDRFSAERTGGSVSTLTIQRTQQEDSAVYLCASSPIKRNFRNTIYFGEGSWLTVV.

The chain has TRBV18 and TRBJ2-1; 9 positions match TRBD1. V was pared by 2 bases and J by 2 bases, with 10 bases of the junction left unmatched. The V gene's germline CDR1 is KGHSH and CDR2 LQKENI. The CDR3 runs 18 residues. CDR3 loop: CASSPRPGQGTPYNEQFF. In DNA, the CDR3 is TGTGCCAGCTCACCAAGACCGGGACAGGGCACCCCCTACAATGAGCAGTTCTTC.